This T cell receptor beta chain appears in the sequencing data of a study of shared clonotypes between healthy human individuals. As for the study in general: Each donor's CD4 naive and CD4 memory cells filled three plates apiece, CD8 naive two, and CD8 memory one.

This clone was observed a single time. As yet, its antigen is unknown. The authors distributed each subset's genomic DNA evenly over several immunoSEQ plates. Method: immunoSEQ multiplex PCR; TCRdb's copy keeps in-frame clones and lacks some. The sample contains fewer than 800,000 clones, roughly nine tenths of which appear only once. Germline CDR1 LNHNV, CDR2 YYDKDF (reference sequence). Trimming removed 3 bases from V and 7 bases from J, with 9 bases in between. The CDR3 length is 12 residues. Overall study results and limits: Richness estimates generally favored naive over memory subsets. Lower generation probabilities were found for non-shared clonotypes than for those shared by all four donors.

Naive-designated CD8 cells lacked CD45RO, were positively enriched for CCR7, and omitted terminally differentiated effector memory CD45RA+ cells. The sequenced sample was naive CD8+ T cells sorted from blood. The chain recombines TRBV15 with TRBJ1-1; D is possibly TRBD1 (6 bases). The TCR comes from a man aged 25 to 40 in good health. CDR3 bases: TGTGCCACCAGCAGTAAGGACAGTGAAGCTTTCTTT. This codes for CATSSKDSEAFF.